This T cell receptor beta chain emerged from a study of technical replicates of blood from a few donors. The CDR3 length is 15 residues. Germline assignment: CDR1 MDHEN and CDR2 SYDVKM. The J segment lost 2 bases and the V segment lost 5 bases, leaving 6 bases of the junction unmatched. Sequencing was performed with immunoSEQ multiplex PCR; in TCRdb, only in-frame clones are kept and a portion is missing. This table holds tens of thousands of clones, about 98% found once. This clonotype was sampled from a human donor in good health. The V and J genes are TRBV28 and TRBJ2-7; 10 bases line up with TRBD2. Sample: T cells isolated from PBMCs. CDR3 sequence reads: CASSLAGVGAYEQYF. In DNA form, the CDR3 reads TGTGCCAGCAGTCTAGCGGGAGTCGGGGCCTACGAGCAGTACTTC.